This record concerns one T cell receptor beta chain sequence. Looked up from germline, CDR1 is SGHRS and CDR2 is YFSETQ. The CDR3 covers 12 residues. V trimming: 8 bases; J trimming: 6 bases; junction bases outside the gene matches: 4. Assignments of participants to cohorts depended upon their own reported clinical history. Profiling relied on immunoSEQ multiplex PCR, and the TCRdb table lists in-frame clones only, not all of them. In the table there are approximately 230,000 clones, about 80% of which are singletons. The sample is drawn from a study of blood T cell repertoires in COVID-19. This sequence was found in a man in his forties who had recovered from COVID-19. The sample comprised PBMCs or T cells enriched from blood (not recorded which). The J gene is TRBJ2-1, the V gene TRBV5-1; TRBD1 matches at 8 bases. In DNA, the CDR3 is TGCGCCAGGGGGGGACAGGTCAATGAGCAGTTCTTC. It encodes CARGGQVNEQFF.